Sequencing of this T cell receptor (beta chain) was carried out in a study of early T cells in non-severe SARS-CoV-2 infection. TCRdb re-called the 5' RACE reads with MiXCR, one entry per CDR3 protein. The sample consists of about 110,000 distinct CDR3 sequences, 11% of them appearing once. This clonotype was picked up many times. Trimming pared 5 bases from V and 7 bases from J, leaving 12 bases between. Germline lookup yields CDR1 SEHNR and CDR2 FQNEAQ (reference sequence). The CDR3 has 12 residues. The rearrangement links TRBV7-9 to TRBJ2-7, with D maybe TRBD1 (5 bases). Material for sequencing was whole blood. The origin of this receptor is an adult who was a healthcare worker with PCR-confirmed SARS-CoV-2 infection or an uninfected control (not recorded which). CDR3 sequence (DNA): TGTGCCAGCAGCCCGACAGTACATGAGCAGTACTTC. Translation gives CASSPTVHEQYF.